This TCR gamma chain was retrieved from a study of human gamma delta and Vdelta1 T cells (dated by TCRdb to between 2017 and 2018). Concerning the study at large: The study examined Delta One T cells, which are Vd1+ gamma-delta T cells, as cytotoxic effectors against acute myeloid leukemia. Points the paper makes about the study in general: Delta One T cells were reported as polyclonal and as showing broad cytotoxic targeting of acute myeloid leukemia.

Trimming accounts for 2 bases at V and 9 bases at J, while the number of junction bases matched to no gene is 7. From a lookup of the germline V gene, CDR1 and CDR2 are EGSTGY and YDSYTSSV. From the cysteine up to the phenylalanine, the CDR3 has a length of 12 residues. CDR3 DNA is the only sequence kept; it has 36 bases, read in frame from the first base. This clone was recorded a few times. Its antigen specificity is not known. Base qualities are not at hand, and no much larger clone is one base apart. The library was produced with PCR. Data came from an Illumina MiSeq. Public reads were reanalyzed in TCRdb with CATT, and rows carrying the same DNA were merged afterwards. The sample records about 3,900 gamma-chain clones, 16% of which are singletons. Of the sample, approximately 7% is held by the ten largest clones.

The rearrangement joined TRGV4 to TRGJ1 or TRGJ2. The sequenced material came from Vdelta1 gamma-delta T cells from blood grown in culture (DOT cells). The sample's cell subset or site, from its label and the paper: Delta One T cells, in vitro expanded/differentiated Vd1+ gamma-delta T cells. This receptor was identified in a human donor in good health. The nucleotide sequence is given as TGTGCCACCTGGGATGTCCCACCTAAGAAACTCTTT. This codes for CATWDVPPKKLF.